The entry below gives a single T cell receptor (beta chain) sequence along with its context. The antigen remains undetermined. At one of its ends the junction is not consistent with the germline gene, which may arise from a read error. The sample has other DNA sequences that encode this CDR3 too. The data stem from a study of shared clonotypes between healthy human individuals. Study information: Donors had three CD4 naive, three CD4 memory, two CD8 naive and one CD8 memory plate apiece. Notes on the study in general: Blood alone was sampled, and tissue repertoires likely differ.

The CDR3 is 15 residues long. Germline-derived CDR1 and CDR2 are SGHDN and FVKESK. Per sorted-subset replicate PCR, input was roughly 200 ng DNA, representing tens of thousands of T cell genomes. Assay used: immunoSEQ multiplex PCR; TCRdb lists only in-frame clones, some missing. The sample holds about 2 million clones; about 94% are singletons and the top ten take 0.9% to 1.4%. Naive CD8 populations comprised CD45RO-negative cells positively selected for CCR7, excluding terminally differentiated effector memory CD45RA+ cells. Donors were healthy HIV-negative adults without recently reported acute infections or vaccinations.

The chain carries TRBV14 and TRBJ2-6; D unclear. Sequenced sample: naive CD8+ T cells sorted from blood. The TCR originated in a man in his late teens or twenties in good health. In DNA form, the CDR3 reads TGCGCCAGCAGCCGACTGGAGTCTGGGGCCAACGTCCTGACTTTC. Its protein is CASSRLESGANVLTF.